The clone carrying this TCR beta chain was found a few times. Ages ranged from about 18 to 89 years, with residence in approximately 25 US areas. This specimen belongs to a study of blood T cell repertoires in COVID-19. Study context: T cells, B-cell-depleted T cells, or PBMCs supplied cDNA or gDNA.

In the source study's methods: Amplification of reference gene primers was used by the study to estimate nucleated cell counts. Assay used: immunoSEQ multiplex PCR; TCRdb lists only in-frame clones, some missing. The V and J calls and clone size come from that table; D and trimming were worked out from the DNA. The sample has fewer than 350,000 clones; 80% to 90% are singletons. There are 15 residues in the CDR3. The ends were cut back, 0 bases at V and 8 bases at J, with 17 bases in the middle. Germline V CDR1 and CDR2: SGHDT, YYEEEE. The sample taken for sequencing was PBMCs or T cells enriched from blood (not recorded which). The TCR originated in a woman between 35 and 50 years old with acute COVID-19. V usage is TRBV5-6 and J usage is TRBJ1-2; D is possibly TRBD1 (6 bases). The CDR3 DNA is TGTGCCAGCAGCTTGGGTACAGGGCTAGGAGGCGGCTACACCTTC. Its translation is CASSLGTGLGGGYTF.